This passage covers 10 T cell receptor beta chains from one sample sequenced in a study of blood T cell repertoires in COVID-19. Some clones are missing from TCRdb's copy, which holds only in-frame ones; the method was immunoSEQ multiplex PCR. The table has hundreds of thousands of clones, around 91% seen once. Material: PBMCs or T cells enriched from blood (not recorded which). These receptors were collected from a man aged 25 to 45 who had been exposed to COVID-19.

The chain recombines TRBV6-1 with TRBJ1-1; no reliable D call. CDR3 length equals 16 residues. Trimming took 2 bases from V and 0 from J, leaving 13 bases between them. Germline CDR1 MNHNS, CDR2 SASEGT. The CDR3 nucleotides read TGTGCCAGCAGTGAATTGGGCAGCATCATGAACACTGAAGCTTTCTTT. It is translated as CASSELGSIMNTEAFF.

The rearrangement links TRBV19 to TRBJ1-5; D call uncertain. V was clipped by 6 bases and J by 0 bases, with 6 bases between them. Germline loops: CDR1 LNHDA, CDR2 SQIVND (reference sequence). The CDR3 covers 13 residues. The DNA for the CDR3 is TGTGCCAGTAGCAGTTCTAGCAATCAGCCCCAGCATTTT. Amino acids: CASSSSSNQPQHF.

The chain employs TRBV2 and TRBJ1-5; 7 bases match TRBD1. CDR1 and CDR2 from the germline V gene are SNHLY and FYNNEI. The CDR3 consists of 15 residues. Trimming at V came to 4 bases and at J to 2 bases, leaving 5 bases not matched to a gene. The CDR3 is CASSVLGTGNQPQHF. The CDR3 DNA follows: TGTGCCAGCAGTGTGCTAGGGACAGGCAATCAGCCCCAGCATTTT.

The chain employs TRBV6-1 and TRBJ1-6; TRBD1 is a possible D gene (5 bases). V was trimmed by 2 bases and J by 8 bases, leaving 10 bases between them. This CDR3 has 14 amino acids. Germline CDR1 reads MNHNS; CDR2 reads SASEGT. CDR3 sequence reads: CASSELGHDSPLHF. DNA for the CDR3: TGTGCCAGCAGTGAACTGGGGCATGATTCACCCCTCCACTTT.

The rearrangement links TRBV7-6 to TRBJ2-7, with D unclear. The CDR3 length is 15 residues. Per germline, CDR1 SGHVS and CDR2 FNYEAQ. The ends were cut back, 1 base at V and 3 bases at J, with 13 bases in the middle. CDR3 amino acids: CASSLGSAQFYEQYF. The CDR3 DNA is TGTGCCAGCAGCTTAGGCAGTGCCCAATTCTACGAGCAGTACTTC.

The chain is built from TRBV5-1 and TRBJ1-5; D perhaps matches TRBD1 (6 bases). The CDR3 totals 14 residues. Trimming left V 1 base short and J 5 bases short, with 10 bases between. Germline V CDR1 and CDR2: SGHRS, YFSETQ. The CDR3 region has the DNA TGCGCCAGCAGCTTGAGGTCAGGGGATCAGCCCCAGCATTTT. Translating it yields CASSLRSGDQPQHF.

CDR3 DNA sequence: TGTGCCACCAGCGAGATGGCAGGGCCCTACGAGCAGTACTTC. It is translated as CATSEMAGPYEQYF. The gene calls are TRBV15 and TRBJ2-7, with D possibly matching TRBD1 (5 bases). V lost 5 bases to trimming and J lost 2 bases, with 13 bases between them. The CDR3 runs 14 residues. Looked up from germline, CDR1 is LNHNV and CDR2 is YYDKDF (reference sequence). Looking up the rest from reference TRBV15 and TRBJ2-7 gives the full variable domain: DAMVIQNPRYQVTQFGKPVTLSCSQTLNHNVMYWYQQKSSQAPKLLFHYYDKDFNNEADTPDNFQSRRPNTSFCFLDIRSPGLGDTAMYLCATSEMAGPYEQYFGPGTRLTVT.

V usage is TRBV19 and J usage is TRBJ1-3, with D possibly TRBD1 on 6 matching bases. There are 16 residues in the CDR3. The V gene lost 5 bases and the J gene lost 4 bases, with 18 bases spanning the gap. In germline, CDR1 is LNHDA, CDR2 SQIVND (reference sequence). The CDR3 DNA follows: TGTGCCAGTAGTCCACCGAGGGACATCCTAGGAAACACCATATATTTT. Encoded protein: CASSPPRDILGNTIYF.

The genes are TRBV5-6 and TRBJ1-6; a possible D gene is TRBD1 (5 bases). The CDR3 loop spans 16 amino acids. Trimming cost V 0 bases and J 8 bases, with 15 bases left between them. Germline values: CDR1 SGHDT, CDR2 YYEEEE. The CDR3 region is CASSLGGPRSDSPLHF. CDR3 nucleotide sequence: TGTGCCAGCAGCTTGGGGGGCCCGCGAAGTGATTCACCCCTCCACTTT.

This chain joins TRBV30 and TRBJ2-2, with TRBD2 as a possible D gene (6 bases). This CDR3 comprises 14 residues. CDR1 is GTSNPN and CDR2 is SVGIG in the germline V gene (reference sequence). Deletions cut 1 base from V and 3 bases from J, with 9 bases between. DNA of the CDR3: TGTGCCTGGAGTGAGGGACTCGACACCGGGGAGCTGTTTTTT. It encodes CAWSEGLDTGELFF.